The present T cell receptor beta chain was sequenced within a study of cytomegalovirus exposure and HLA in healthy donors. Study results and caveats: A later analysis by the authors found several of the most significant clusters apparently linked to common viral pathogens.

PCR amplification relied on 60 Vbeta primers (plus 13 Jbeta primers). Sequencing used immunoSEQ multiplex PCR; TCRdb keeps in-frame clones, though not all of them. Of 65,000 to 85,000 clones listed, roughly three quarters are singletons. Of note for this clone: Antigen unknown.

Sequencing was carried out using PBMCs. This sequence was found in a woman aged 40 to 50 in good health and CMV-seropositive.

The CDR3 DNA reads as TGTGCCACCCAGCCCACGGGGGGGAGGGCATACGAGCAGTACTTC. Translation gives CATQPTGGRAYEQYF. The chain couples TRBV6-1 to TRBJ2-7; 8 bases agree with TRBD2. The CDR3 is made up of 15 amino acids. V shed 10 bases and J 4 bases; nucleotides not matched to a gene: 15. Germline V gene sequence: CDR1 MNHNS, CDR2 SASEGT.